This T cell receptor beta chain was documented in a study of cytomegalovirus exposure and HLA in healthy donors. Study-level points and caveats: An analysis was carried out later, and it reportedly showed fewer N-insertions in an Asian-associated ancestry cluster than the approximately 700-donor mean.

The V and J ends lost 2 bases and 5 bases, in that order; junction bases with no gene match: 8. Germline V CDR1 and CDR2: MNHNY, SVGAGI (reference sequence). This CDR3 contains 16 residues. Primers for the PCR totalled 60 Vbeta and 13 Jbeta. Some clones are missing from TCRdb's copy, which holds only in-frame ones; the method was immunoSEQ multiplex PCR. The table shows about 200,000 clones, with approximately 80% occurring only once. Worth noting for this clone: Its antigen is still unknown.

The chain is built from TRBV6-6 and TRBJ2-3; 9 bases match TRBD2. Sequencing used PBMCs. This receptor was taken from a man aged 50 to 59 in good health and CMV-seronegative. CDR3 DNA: TGTGCCAGCAGTTACATGGCGGGAGGGCCAGTAGATACGCAGTATTTT. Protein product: CASSYMAGGPVDTQYF.